A single sample gave rise to the 21 T cell receptor beta chains below, sequenced in a study of cytomegalovirus exposure and HLA in healthy donors. Profiling relied on immunoSEQ multiplex PCR, and the TCRdb table lists in-frame clones only, not all of them. Altogether hundreds of thousands of clones are present, around 86% being singletons, with the ten largest covering 1.5% to 2.5%. What was sequenced was PBMCs. The receptors shown here come from a woman under 30 in good health and CMV-seropositive.

The rearrangement joins TRBV19 to TRBJ1-1; perhaps TRBD1 as D (5 bases). V was clipped by 5 bases and J by 1 base, with 14 bases between them. The CDR3 covers 15 residues. The germline V gene has CDR1 LNHDA and CDR2 SQIVND (reference sequence). The CDR3 DNA sequence: TGTGCCAGTAGTCTCTCGGACATGGGGAACACTGAAGCTTTCTTT. This translates into CASSLSDMGNTEAFF.

The rearrangement links TRBV6-5 to TRBJ1-2, with 10 bases aligning to TRBD1. This CDR3 contains 15 residues. CDR1 is MNHEY and CDR2 is SVGAGI in the germline V gene. Losses at the gene ends were 2 bases for V and 6 bases for J; bases not matched to a gene: 6. CDR3 in DNA: TGTGCCAGCAGTTACGGGACAGGGGATGGAAATGGCTACACCTTC. Its protein product is CASSYGTGDGNGYTF.

J is TRBJ2-7 and V is TRBV7-2; 11 bases are shared with TRBD2. V lost 5 bases, J lost 5 bases, and 5 bases stayed unmatched. CDR3 size: 14 residues. Germline-derived CDR1 and CDR2 are SGHTA and FQGNSA. The CDR3 spells CASSPASGRNEQYF. CDR3 nucleotide sequence: TGTGCCAGCAGCCCGGCTAGCGGGAGGAACGAGCAGTACTTC. The whole variable domain, remainder taken from reference TRBV7-2 and TRBJ2-7, is GAGVSQSPSNKVTEKGKDVELRCDPISGHTALYWYRQSLGQGLEFLIYFQGNSAPDKSGLPSDRFSAERTGGSVSTLTIQRTQQEDSAVYLCASSPASGRNEQYFGPGTRLTVT.

The rearrangement links TRBV25-1 to TRBJ1-2, with 11 nucleotides matching TRBD1. V lost 7 bases and J lost 5; bases outside the gene matches: 6. This CDR3 region has 14 residues. Germline CDR1 MGHDK, CDR2 SYGVNS. CDR3: CASNRTGGRYGYTF. In DNA, the CDR3 is TGTGCCAGCAACCGGACAGGGGGCAGGTATGGCTACACCTTC.

The chain carries TRBV4-1 and TRBJ2-3; perhaps TRBD2 as D (5 bases). Germline V CDR1 and CDR2: MGHRA, YSYEKL. Trimming pared 2 bases from V and 0 bases from J, leaving 15 bases between. The CDR3 contains 17 residues. As DNA, the CDR3 is TGCGCCAGCAGCCAAATCTGGGCTGCGGGTAGCACAGATACGCAGTATTTT. It is translated as CASSQIWAAGSTDTQYF.

The chain uses TRBV29-1 and TRBJ2-7; 9 bases are shared with TRBD1. V was clipped by 3 bases and J by 0 bases; unmatched bases: 9. The CDR3 covers 16 residues. The germline CDR1 and CDR2 sequences are SQVTM and ANQGSEA. The CDR3 region is CSVDNPEQGASYEQYF. The DNA of the CDR3 is TGCAGCGTTGATAACCCGGAACAGGGGGCCTCCTACGAGCAGTACTTC.

The CDR3 loop is CASSLSVTLLLEQYF. Here the CDR3 DNA reads TGTGCCAGCAGTTTATCGGTCACGCTATTACTCGAGCAGTACTTC. The V call is TRBV27, the J call TRBJ2-7; D is unclear. The germline CDR1 and CDR2 sequences are MNHEY and SMNVEV (reference sequence). Trimming left V 0 bases short and J 6 bases short, with 15 bases between. The length of the CDR3 is 15 residues.

This sequence joins TRBV5-8 and TRBJ1-5; D uncertain. Germline values: CDR1 SGHTS, CDR2 YDEGEE. This CDR3 spans 14 amino acids. Trimming left V 0 bases short and J 5 bases short, with 9 bases between. The CDR3 loop is CASSLVGWDQPQHF. CDR3 in DNA: TGTGCCAGCAGCTTGGTGGGCTGGGATCAGCCCCAGCATTTT.

The chain employs TRBV19 and TRBJ1-2, with 8 bases that match TRBD1. The CDR3 sequence is 14 residues long. Germline V CDR1 and CDR2: LNHDA, SQIVND (reference sequence). Trimming cost V 5 bases and J 4 bases; bases outside gene matches: 6. Here the CDR3 reads CASSGQGEVYGYTF. The CDR3 DNA reads as TGTGCCAGTAGTGGACAGGGAGAAGTCTATGGCTACACCTTC.

The V and J genes are TRBV30 and TRBJ1-5; possible D gene TRBD1, 6 bases. Germline V CDR1 and CDR2: GTSNPN, SVGIG (reference sequence). Deletions cut 2 bases from V and 4 bases from J, with 9 bases between. The CDR3 is 13 amino acids. The CDR3 here is CAWSTGKNQPQHF. CDR3 bases: TGTGCCTGGAGTACAGGGAAGAATCAGCCCCAGCATTTT.

This sequence joins TRBV5-1 and TRBJ2-2; D is possibly TRBD2 (6 bases). Looked up from germline, CDR1 is SGHRS and CDR2 is YFSETQ. This CDR3 contains 15 residues. The ends were cut back, 2 bases at V and 6 bases at J, with 14 bases in the middle. The chain's CDR3 is CASSFTGSGSGELFF. The CDR3 nucleotides read TGCGCCAGCAGCTTTACCGGGAGCGGGTCCGGGGAGCTGTTTTTT.

This sequence joins TRBV18 and TRBJ1-3; D is perhaps TRBD1 (5 bases). The CDR3 totals 15 residues. V lost 5 bases, J lost 1 base, and 12 bases lay in between. Per the germline V gene, CDR1 is KGHSH and CDR2 is LQKENI. Here the CDR3 DNA reads TGTGCCAGCTCAACTCGGCAGGGATCTGGAAACACCATATATTTT. Amino acid sequence: CASSTRQGSGNTIYF. Full variable domain (missing parts from reference TRBV18 and TRBJ1-3): NAGVMQNPRHLVRRRGQEARLRCSPMKGHSHVYWYRQLPEEGLKFMVYLQKENIIDESGMPKERFSAEFPKEGPSILRIQQVVRGDSAAYFCASSTRQGSGNTIYFGEGSWLTVV.

The chain links TRBV29-1 to TRBJ2-1; the D gene is possibly TRBD2 (6 bases). There are 13 residues in the CDR3. V lost 2 bases and J lost 14, with 19 bases in between. In germline, CDR1 is SQVTM, CDR2 ANQGSEA. The CDR3 region is CSVEFVGRAREFF. DNA for the CDR3: TGCAGCGTTGAATTCGTCGGGAGAGCCCGGGAGTTCTTC.

The V gene is TRBV10-1, the J gene TRBJ2-1; D not certain. The germline CDR1 and CDR2 sequences are WNHNN and SYGVQD (reference sequence). Trimming removed 0 bases from V and 10 bases from J, with 7 bases in between. This CDR3 contains 12 residues. The CDR3 DNA reads TGCGCCAGCAGTGAGTCTAACCAGGAGCAGTTCTTC. Residues: CASSESNQEQFF.

This chain uses TRBV7-6 with TRBJ1-4, with 7 bases that match TRBD1. V was clipped by 0 bases and J by 8 bases; unmatched bases: 6. The CDR3 is made up of 15 amino acids. CDR1 is SGHVS and CDR2 is FNYEAQ in the germline V gene. CDR3 nucleotide sequence: TGTGCCAGCAGCTTAGCCGACAGGGACTGGGAAAAACTGTTTTTT. Translating gives CASSLADRDWEKLFF.

The genes are TRBV27 and TRBJ1-2; 7 bases agree with TRBD1. This CDR3 spans 19 amino acids. J gave up 1 base and V 6 bases, and 20 bases lay outside the gene matches. Germline V CDR1 and CDR2: MNHEY, SMNVEV (reference sequence). This chain's CDR3 is CASRPHSPGQTPINYGYTF. In DNA form, the CDR3 reads TGTGCCAGCAGACCACATTCACCGGGACAGACACCCATTAACTATGGCTACACCTTC.

The rearrangement links TRBV7-6 to TRBJ2-1, with 7 bases fitting TRBD2. V shed 5 bases, J shed 0 bases, and the junction held 7 bases outside the gene matches. CDR3 length: 16 residues. CDR1 and CDR2 from the germline V gene are SGHVS and FNYEAQ. The CDR3 region is CASSPFLAASYNEQFF. CDR3 sequence (DNA): TGTGCCAGCAGCCCCTTTCTAGCGGCCTCCTACAATGAGCAGTTCTTC.

The rearrangement joins TRBV12-5 to TRBJ2-3; D gene uncertain. CDR3 size: 11 residues. V was pared by 6 bases and J by 4 bases, with 5 bases between. Germline assignment: CDR1 LGHNT and CDR2 FRNRAP. The CDR3 here is CASGLSDTQYF. The CDR3 coding sequence is TGTGCTAGTGGCCTATCAGATACGCAGTATTTT.

The gene calls are TRBV7-9 and TRBJ1-4; 7 nucleotides align to TRBD1. The germline gives CDR1 SEHNR, CDR2 FQNEAQ (reference sequence). The J segment lost 6 bases and the V segment lost 5 bases, leaving 3 bases of the junction unmatched. The CDR3 totals 13 residues. CDR3 coding DNA: TGTGCCAGCAGCGCAACAGGGGATGAAAAACTGTTTTTT. Its translation is CASSATGDEKLFF. The entire variable domain, with the rest obtained from reference TRBV7-9 and TRBJ1-4, is as follows: DTGVSQNPRHKITKRGQNVTFRCDPISEHNRLYWYRQTLGQGPEFLTYFQNEAQLEKSRLLSDRFSAERPKGSFSTLEIQRTEQGDSAMYLCASSATGDEKLFFGSGTQLSVL.

The V and J genes are TRBV27 and TRBJ2-1; possible D gene TRBD2, 6 bases. Germline CDR1 MNHEY, CDR2 SMNVEV (reference sequence). The CDR3 has 17 amino acids. V was cut by 5 bases and J by 6 bases, with 23 bases left in between. The CDR3 is CASSGSIMGETSNEQFF. The CDR3 bases are TGTGCCAGCAGTGGTTCTATTATGGGGGAGACTAGCAATGAGCAGTTCTTC.

The V call is TRBV6-6, the J call TRBJ1-5; possibly TRBD1 for D (6 bases). The V gene's germline CDR1 is MNHNY and CDR2 SVGAGI (reference sequence). CDR3 length: 16 amino acids. The V end lost 5 bases, the J end lost 0 bases, and 14 bases lay between the germline ends. The CDR3 reads CASSPRTDYSNQPQHF. Written as DNA, the CDR3 is TGTGCCAGCAGTCCCCGGACAGACTATAGCAATCAGCCCCAGCATTTT.